The present TCR beta chain was sequenced within a study of siplizumab effects on memory and regulatory T cells. Study-level findings and limits: Proliferating Tregs' suppressive function in siplizumab cultures went unconfirmed. A naive or memory phenotype could not be assigned to roughly 75-96% of the proliferating CD4+ or CD8+ clones. Treg origin accounted for an average of roughly 70% of mappable alloreactive CD4+ clones with siplizumab and 26.9% in controls.

This clone appeared once. Its target is unknown. Assays covered around 10^5 TCR templates per sample. Clones were read by immunoSEQ multiplex PCR, and TCRdb kept only the in-frame ones, dropping some. Here the sample spans 100,000 or so clones, 80% to 95% being singletons. Trimming pared 6 bases from V and 4 bases from J, leaving 7 bases between. The germline V gene has CDR1 LGHNT and CDR2 FRNRAP. The CDR3 runs to 12 residues. The TCR originated in a human donor in good health. This chain uses TRBV12-5 with TRBJ1-3; unclear D gene. Sequencing was done on a sample of non-Treg CD4+ T cells sorted from blood. CDR3 in amino acids: CASGVIGNTIYF. The CDR3 bases are TGTGCTAGTGGGGTGATAGGAAACACCATATATTTT. The full variable domain, its missing parts supplied by reference TRBV12-5 and TRBJ1-3, is DARVTQTPRHKVTEMGQEVTMRCQPILGHNTVFWYRQTMMQGLELLAYFRNRAPLDDSGMPKDRFSAEMPDATLATLKIQPSEPRDSAVYFCASGVIGNTIYFGEGSWLTVV.